The clone carrying this TCR beta chain has just one count. Antigen: not known. This sample is drawn from a study of T cell responses to AZD1222 COVID-19 vaccine. Study at large: Second-dose intervals of approximately 4 or approximately 12 weeks were pooled.

Measured with immunoSEQ multiplex PCR; TCRdb has only the in-frame clones, and not every one. Of about 120,000 clones in the sample, 75% to 90% are singletons; the top ten hold roughly 6%. General study results and limits: Regions left unmutated in variants are reportedly the target of nearly half of spike-specific TCRs.

Trimming removed 8 bases from V and 3 bases from J, with 22 bases in between. The CDR3 has 16 amino acids. This TCR derives from an adult in good health. The sample here was peripheral blood, taken on day 0 of AZD1222 vaccination. The V call is TRBV23-1, the J call TRBJ1-1; D is unresolved. TRBV23-1 is an ORF, and what it does is uncertain. The CDR3, as DNA: TGCGCCAGCGGCCCCTTGTTTAGAGTAAAGGACACTGAAGCTTTCTTT. It codes for CASGPLFRVKDTEAFF.